This T cell receptor (beta chain) stems from a study of blood T cell repertoires in COVID-19. The overall study: Samples taken during acute and convalescent COVID-19 were collected in the United States, Italy and Spain. PBMCs, B-cell-depleted T cells, or T cells provided the cDNA or gDNA that made up the material.

CDR1 is SGHRS, CDR2 YFSETQ, per germline. This CDR3 has 15 amino acids. V was clipped by 0 bases and J by 4 bases; unmatched bases: 4. Method: immunoSEQ multiplex PCR; TCRdb's copy keeps in-frame clones and lacks some. The table has roughly 76,000 clones, around 70% seen once. The chain employs TRBV5-1 and TRBJ2-1; 7 bases fit TRBD1. The receptor was isolated from a man in his 70s with acute or convalescent COVID-19. The sample consisted of peripheral blood. In DNA form, the CDR3 reads TGCGCCAGCAGCTTGGCCGGGACAGAGTACAATGAGCAGTTCTTC. This sequence encodes CASSLAGTEYNEQFF.